The T cell receptor (beta chain) under discussion was sequenced for a study of T cells in Graves' hyperthyroidism and ophthalmopathy. It was RNA transcripts that yielded the amplified TCR beta CDR3 regions. TCR CDR3 underwent first-round RT-PCR with the HTBI primer set. TCRdb redid the calling of the multiplex PCR reads with MiXCR, one entry per CDR3 protein. Here the sample spans over 650,000 distinct CDR3 sequences, just under 45% being singletons. Sequences were obtained from peripheral blood or thyroid tissue (not recorded which). The receptor comes from an adult man with Graves' disease, either hyperthyroidism or ophthalmopathy (not recorded which).

The CDR3 nucleotides are TGTGCCAGCAGCGCAACGGGCCTCTCTGGAAACACCATATATTTT. It encodes CASSATGLSGNTIYF. The chain is built from TRBV9 and TRBJ1-3; no reliable D call. The CDR3 loop spans 15 amino acids. V lost 3 bases to trimming and J lost 0 bases, with 10 bases between them. Germline V gene sequence: CDR1 SGDLS, CDR2 YYNGEE.